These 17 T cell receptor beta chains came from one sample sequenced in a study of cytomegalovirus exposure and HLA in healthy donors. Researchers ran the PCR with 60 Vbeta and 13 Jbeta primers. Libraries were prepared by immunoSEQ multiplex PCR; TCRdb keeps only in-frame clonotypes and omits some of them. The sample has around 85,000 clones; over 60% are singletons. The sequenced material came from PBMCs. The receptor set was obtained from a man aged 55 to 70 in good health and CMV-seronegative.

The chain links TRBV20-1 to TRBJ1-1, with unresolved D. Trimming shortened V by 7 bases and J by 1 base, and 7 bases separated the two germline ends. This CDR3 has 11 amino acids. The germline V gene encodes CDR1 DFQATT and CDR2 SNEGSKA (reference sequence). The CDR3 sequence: CSGGRNTEAFF. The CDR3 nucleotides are TGCAGTGGAGGTAGGAACACTGAAGCTTTCTTT.

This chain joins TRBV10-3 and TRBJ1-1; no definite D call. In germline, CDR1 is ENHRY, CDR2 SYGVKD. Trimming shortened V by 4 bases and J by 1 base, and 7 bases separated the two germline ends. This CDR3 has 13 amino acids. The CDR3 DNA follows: TGTGCCATCAGTGCTGAGCCGAACACTGAAGCTTTCTTT. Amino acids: CAISAEPNTEAFF.

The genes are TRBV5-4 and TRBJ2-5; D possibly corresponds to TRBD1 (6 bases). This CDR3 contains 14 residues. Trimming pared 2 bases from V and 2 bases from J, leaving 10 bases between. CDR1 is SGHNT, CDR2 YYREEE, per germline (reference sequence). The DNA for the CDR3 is TGTGCCAGCAGCTTTCCCGGACAGCAAGAGACCCAGTACTTC. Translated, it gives CASSFPGQQETQYF.

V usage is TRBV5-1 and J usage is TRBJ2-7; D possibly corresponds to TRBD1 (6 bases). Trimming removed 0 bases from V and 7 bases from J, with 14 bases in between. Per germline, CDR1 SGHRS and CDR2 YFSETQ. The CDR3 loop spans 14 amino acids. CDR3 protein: CASSLDGGLREQYF. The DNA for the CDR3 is TGCGCCAGCAGCTTGGATGGGGGCTTAAGGGAGCAGTACTTC.

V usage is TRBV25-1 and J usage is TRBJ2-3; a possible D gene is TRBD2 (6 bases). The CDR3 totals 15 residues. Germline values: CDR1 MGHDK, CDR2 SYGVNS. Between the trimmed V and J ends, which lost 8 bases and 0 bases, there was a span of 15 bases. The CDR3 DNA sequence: TGTGCCAGCGCACAGGAGGACTACAGCACAGATACGCAGTATTTT. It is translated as CASAQEDYSTDTQYF.

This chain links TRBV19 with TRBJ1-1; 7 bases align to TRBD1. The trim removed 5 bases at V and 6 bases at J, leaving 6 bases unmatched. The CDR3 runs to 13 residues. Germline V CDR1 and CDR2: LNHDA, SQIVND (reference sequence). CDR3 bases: TGTGCCAGTAGTCACCCCGGGACAGCTGAAGCTTTCTTT. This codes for CASSHPGTAEAFF.

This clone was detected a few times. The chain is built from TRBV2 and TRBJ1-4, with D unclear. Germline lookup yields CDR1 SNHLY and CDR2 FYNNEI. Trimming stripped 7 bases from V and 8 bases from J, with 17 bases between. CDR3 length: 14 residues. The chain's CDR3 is CASNVVRGREKLFF. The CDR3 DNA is TGTGCCAGCAACGTTGTACGCGGGAGGGAAAAACTGTTTTTT.

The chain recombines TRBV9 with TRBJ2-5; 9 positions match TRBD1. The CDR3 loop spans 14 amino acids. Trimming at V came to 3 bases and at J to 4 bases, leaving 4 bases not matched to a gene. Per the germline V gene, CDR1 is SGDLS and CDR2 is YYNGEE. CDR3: CASSGGQGRETQYF. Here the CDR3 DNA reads TGTGCCAGCAGCGGGGGACAGGGAAGAGAGACCCAGTACTTC.

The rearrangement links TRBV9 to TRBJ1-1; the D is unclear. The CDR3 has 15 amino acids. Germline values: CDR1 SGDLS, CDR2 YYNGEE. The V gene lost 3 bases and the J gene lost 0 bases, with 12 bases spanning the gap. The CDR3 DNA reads TGTGCCAGCAGCGCCACACCCGCCCTGAACACTGAAGCTTTCTTT. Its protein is CASSATPALNTEAFF.

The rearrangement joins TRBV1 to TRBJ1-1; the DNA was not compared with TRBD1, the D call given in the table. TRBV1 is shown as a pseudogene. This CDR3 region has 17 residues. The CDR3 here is CTSSQDREDRVNTEAFF. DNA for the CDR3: TGCACCAGCAGCCAAGATCGAGAGGACAGGGTGAACACTGAAGCTTTCTTT.

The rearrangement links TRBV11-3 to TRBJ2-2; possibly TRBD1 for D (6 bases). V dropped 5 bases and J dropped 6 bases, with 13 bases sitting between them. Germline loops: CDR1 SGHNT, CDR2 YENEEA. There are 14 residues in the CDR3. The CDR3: CASSPGAGAGELFF. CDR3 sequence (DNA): TGTGCCAGCAGCCCCGGGGCAGGGGCCGGGGAGCTGTTTTTT.

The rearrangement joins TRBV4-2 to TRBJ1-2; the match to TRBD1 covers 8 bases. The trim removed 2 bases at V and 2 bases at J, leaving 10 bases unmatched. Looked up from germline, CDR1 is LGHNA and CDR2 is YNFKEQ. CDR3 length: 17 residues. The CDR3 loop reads CASSQSGQGGWNYGYTF. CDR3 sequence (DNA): TGTGCCAGCAGCCAATCTGGACAGGGCGGTTGGAACTATGGCTACACCTTC.

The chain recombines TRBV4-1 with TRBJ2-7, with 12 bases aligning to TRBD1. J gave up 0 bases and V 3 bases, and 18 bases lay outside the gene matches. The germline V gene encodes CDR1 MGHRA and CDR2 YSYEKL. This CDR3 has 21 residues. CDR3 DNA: TGCGCCAGCAGCCAGGTTCTTTACGGGACAGGGGGCCCCAAGCTCTCCTACGAGCAGTACTTC. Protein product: CASSQVLYGTGGPKLSYEQYF.

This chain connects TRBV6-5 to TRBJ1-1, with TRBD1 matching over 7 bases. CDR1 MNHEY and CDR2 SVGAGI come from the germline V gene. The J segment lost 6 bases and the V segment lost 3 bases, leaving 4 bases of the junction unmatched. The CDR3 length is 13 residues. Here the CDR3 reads CASSYSRGPEAFF. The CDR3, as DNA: TGTGCCAGCAGTTATTCAAGGGGGCCTGAAGCTTTCTTT.

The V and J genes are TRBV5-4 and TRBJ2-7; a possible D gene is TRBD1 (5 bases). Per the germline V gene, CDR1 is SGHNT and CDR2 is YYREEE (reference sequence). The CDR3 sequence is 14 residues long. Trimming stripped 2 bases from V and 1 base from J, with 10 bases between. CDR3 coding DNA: TGTGCCAGCAGCTTTAGTGACAGATCCTACGAGCAGTACTTC. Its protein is CASSFSDRSYEQYF.

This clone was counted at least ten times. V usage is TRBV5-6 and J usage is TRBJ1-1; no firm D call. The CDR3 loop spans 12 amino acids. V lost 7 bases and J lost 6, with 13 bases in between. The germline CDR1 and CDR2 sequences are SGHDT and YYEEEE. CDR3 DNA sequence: TGTGCCAGCCGACGCGAGAGGGCTGAAGCTTTCTTT. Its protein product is CASRRERAEAFF.

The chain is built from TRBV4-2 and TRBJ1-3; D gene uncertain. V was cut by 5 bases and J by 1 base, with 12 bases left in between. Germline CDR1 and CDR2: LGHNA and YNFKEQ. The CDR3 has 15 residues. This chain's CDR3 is CASSTRSGSGNTIYF. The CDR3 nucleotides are TGTGCCAGCAGCACCCGTTCGGGGTCTGGAAACACCATATATTTT.